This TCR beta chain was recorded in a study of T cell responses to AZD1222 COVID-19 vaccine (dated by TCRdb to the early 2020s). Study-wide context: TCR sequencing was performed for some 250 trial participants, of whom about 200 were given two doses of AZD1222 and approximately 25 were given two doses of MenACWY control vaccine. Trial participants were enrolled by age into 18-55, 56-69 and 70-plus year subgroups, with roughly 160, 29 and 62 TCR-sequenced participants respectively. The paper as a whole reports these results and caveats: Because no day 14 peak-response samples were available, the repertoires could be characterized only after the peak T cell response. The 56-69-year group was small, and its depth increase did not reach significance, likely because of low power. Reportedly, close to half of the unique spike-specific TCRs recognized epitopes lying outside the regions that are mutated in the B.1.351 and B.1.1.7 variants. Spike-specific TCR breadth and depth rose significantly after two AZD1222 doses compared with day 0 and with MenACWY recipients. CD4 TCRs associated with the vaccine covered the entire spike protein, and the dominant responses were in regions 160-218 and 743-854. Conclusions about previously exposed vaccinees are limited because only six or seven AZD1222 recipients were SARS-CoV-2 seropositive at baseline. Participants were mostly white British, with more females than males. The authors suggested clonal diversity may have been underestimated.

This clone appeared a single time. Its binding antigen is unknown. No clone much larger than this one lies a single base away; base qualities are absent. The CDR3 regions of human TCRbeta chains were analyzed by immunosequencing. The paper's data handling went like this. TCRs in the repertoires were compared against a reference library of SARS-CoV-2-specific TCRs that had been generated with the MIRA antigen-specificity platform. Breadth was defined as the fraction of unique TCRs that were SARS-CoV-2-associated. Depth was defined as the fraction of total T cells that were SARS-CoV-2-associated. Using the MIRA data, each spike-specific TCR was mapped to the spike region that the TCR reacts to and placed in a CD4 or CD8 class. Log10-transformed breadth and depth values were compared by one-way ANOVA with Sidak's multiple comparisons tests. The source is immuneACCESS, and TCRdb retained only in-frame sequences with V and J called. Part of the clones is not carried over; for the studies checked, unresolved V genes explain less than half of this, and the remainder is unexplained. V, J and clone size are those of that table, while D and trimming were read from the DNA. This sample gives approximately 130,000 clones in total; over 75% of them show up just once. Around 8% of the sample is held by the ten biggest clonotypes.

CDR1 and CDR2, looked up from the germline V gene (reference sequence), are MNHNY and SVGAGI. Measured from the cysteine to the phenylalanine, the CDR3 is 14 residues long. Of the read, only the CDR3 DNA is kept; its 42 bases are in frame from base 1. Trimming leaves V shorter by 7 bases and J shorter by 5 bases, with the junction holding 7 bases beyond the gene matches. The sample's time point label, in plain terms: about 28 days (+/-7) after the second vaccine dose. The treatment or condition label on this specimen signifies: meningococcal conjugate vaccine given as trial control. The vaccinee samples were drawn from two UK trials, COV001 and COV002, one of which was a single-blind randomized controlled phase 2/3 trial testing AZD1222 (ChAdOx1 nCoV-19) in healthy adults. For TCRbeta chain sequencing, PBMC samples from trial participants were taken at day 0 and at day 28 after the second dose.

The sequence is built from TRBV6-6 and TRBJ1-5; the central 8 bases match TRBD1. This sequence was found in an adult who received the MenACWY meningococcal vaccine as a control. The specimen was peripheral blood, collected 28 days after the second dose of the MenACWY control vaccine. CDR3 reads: CASTRQGMDQPQHF. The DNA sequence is TGTGCCAGCACCCGACAGGGGATGGATCAGCCCCAGCATTTT.